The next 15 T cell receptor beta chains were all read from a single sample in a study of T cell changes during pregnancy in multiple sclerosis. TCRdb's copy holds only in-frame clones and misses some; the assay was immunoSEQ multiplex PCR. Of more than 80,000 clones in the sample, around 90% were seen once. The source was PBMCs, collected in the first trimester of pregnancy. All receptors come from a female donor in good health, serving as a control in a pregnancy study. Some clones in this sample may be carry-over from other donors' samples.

The CDR3 region has the DNA TGTGCCAGCAGCCCACCGACAGGGGGATACGATGGCTACACCTTC. Protein product: CASSPPTGGYDGYTF. The chain employs TRBV11-2 and TRBJ1-2; TRBD1 agrees at 9 bases. V trimming: 5 bases; J trimming: 6 bases; junction bases outside the gene matches: 10. The germline V gene has CDR1 SGHAT and CDR2 FQNNGV. This CDR3 is built from 15 residues.

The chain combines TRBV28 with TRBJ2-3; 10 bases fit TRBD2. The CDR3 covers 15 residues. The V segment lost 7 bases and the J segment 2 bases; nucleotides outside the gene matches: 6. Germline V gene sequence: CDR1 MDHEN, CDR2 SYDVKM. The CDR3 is CASKEAGGVTDTQYF. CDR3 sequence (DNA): TGTGCCAGCAAAGAAGCGGGGGGGGTCACAGATACGCAGTATTTT. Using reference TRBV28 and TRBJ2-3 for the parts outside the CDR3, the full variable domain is DVKVTQSSRYLVKRTGEKVFLECVQDMDHENMFWYRQDPGLGLRLIYFSYDVKMKEKGDIPEGYSVSREKKERFSLILESASTNQTSMYLCASKEAGGVTDTQYFGPGTRLTVL.

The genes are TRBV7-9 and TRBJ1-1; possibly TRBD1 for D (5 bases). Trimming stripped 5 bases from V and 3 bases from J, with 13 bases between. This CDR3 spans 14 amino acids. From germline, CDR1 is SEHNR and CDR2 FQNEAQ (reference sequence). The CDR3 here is CASSQSGGDTEAFF. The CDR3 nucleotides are TGTGCCAGCAGCCAATCTGGGGGGGACACTGAAGCTTTCTTT.

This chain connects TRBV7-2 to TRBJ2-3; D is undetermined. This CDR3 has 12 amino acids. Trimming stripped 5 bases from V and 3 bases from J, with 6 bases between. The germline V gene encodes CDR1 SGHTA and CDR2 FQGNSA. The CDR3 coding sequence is TGTGCCAGCAGCACTGCGACAGATACGCAGTATTTT. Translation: CASSTATDTQYF.

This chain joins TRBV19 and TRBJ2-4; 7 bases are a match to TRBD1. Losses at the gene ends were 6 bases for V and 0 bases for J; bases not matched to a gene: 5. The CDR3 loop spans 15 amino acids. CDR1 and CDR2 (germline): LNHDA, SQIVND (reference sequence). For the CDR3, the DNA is TGTGCCAGTAGCAGGGACAGACTAGCCAAAAACATTCAGTACTTC. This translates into CASSRDRLAKNIQYF.

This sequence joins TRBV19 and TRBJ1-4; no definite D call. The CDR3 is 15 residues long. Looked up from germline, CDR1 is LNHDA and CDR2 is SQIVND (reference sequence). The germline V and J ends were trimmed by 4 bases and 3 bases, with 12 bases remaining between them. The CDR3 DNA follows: TGTGCCAGTAGTACACTGTCCGCCCCTAATGAAAAACTGTTTTTT. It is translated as CASSTLSAPNEKLFF. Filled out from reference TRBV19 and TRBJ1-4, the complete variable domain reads DGGITQSPKYLFRKEGQNVTLSCEQNLNHDAMYWYRQDPGQGLRLIYYSQIVNDFQKGDIAEGYSVSREKKESFPLTVTSAQKNPTAFYLCASSTLSAPNEKLFFGSGTQLSVL.

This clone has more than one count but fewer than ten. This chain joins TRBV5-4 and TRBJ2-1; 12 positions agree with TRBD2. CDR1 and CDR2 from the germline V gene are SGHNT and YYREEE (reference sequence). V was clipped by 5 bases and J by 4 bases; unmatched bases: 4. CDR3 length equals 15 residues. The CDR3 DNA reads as TGTGCCAGCAGGCCTACTAGCGGGAGGTACAATGAGCAGTTCTTC. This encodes CASRPTSGRYNEQFF.

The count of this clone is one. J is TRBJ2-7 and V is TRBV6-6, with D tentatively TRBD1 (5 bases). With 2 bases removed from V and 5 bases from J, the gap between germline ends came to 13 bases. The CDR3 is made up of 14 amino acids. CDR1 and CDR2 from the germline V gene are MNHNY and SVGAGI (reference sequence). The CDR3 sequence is CASSYEGVGNEQYF. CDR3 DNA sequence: TGTGCCAGCAGTTACGAAGGGGTAGGAAACGAGCAGTACTTC.

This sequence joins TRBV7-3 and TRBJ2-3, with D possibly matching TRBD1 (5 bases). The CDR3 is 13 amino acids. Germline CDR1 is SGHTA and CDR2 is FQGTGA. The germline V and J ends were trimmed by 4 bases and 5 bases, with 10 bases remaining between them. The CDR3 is CASSSLREDTQYF. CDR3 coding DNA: TGTGCCAGCAGCTCCCTCAGGGAAGATACGCAGTATTTT.

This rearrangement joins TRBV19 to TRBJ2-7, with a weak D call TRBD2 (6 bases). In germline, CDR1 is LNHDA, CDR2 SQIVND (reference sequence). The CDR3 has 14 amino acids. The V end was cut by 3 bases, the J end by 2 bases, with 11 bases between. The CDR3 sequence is CASSISGLTYEQYF. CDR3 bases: TGTGCCAGTAGTATCTCCGGACTAACCTACGAGCAGTACTTC.

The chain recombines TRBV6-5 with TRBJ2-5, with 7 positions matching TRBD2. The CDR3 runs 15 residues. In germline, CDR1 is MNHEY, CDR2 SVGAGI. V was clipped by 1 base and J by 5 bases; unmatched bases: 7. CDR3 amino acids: CASSYWGGGVETQYF. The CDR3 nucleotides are TGTGCCAGCAGTTACTGGGGGGGTGGCGTGGAGACCCAGTACTTC.

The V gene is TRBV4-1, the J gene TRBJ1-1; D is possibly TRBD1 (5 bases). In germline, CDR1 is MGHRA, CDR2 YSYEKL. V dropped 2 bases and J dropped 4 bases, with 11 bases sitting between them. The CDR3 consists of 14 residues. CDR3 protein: CASSQPGISTEAFF. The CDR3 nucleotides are TGCGCCAGCAGCCAACCAGGGATTAGCACTGAAGCTTTCTTT.

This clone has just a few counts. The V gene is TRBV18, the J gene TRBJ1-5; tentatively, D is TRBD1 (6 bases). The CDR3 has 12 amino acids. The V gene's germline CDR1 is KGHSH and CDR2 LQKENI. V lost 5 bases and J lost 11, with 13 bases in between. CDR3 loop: CASSGNRESQHF. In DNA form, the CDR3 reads TGTGCCAGCTCAGGGAACAGGGAGTCCCAGCATTTT.

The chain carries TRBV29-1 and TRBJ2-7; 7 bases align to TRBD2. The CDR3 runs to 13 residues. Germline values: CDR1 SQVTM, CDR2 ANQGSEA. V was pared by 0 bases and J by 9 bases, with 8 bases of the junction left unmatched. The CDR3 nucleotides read TGCAGCGTTGAAGATGAGGGAGGGCCGGTGCAGTACTTC. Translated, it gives CSVEDEGGPVQYF.

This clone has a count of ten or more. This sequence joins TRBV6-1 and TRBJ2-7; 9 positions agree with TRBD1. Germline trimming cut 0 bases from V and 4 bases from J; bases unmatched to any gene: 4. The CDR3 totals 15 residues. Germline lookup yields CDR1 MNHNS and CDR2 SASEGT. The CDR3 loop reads CASSEAETGGYEQYF. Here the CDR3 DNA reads TGTGCCAGCAGTGAAGCAGAGACAGGGGGATACGAGCAGTACTTC.